The following is a T cell receptor beta chain sequence with its context. What it recognizes is unknown. Treatment specified: around 19 received Ad26.COV2.S at low or high dose, single or two shots; about five received placebo; per-sample allocation not given. The samples were gathered on day 63 after the first injection of vaccine or placebo. This sample is drawn from a study of Ad26.COV2.S vaccination and SARS-CoV-2 variants. Libraries were prepared by immunoSEQ multiplex PCR; TCRdb keeps only in-frame clonotypes and omits some of them. The repertoire holds 350,000 to 500,000 clones, with about nine tenths as singletons. Germline CDR1 reads SGHDN; CDR2 reads FVKESK. The ends lost 3 bases at V and 7 bases at J; junction bases unmatched: 3. This CDR3 is built from 13 residues. Points from the study as a whole: Among vaccine recipients, spike-specific TCR breadth exceeded that of placebo recipients. TCR breadth and depth estimates may have understated total T cell responses.

The rearrangement uses TRBV14 and TRBJ2-1; 7 bases are shared with TRBD1. The material sequenced was peripheral blood, taken in a trial of Ad26.COV2.S vaccine versus placebo. The receptor was derived from a person between 18 and 59 years old who received the Ad26.COV2.S COVID-19 vaccine or a placebo. The CDR3 nucleotides are TGTGCCAGCAGCCAGTTACAGGGGAATGAGCAGTTCTTC. This codes for CASSQLQGNEQFF.